This T cell receptor (beta chain) was sequenced in a study of shared clonotypes between healthy human individuals. Remarks on this clone: Its cognate antigen is unknown.

Findings and caveats of the study: The low donor count limited represented genetic and exposure-history diversity.

This CDR3 region has 15 residues. Per germline, CDR1 LGHNA and CDR2 YNFKEQ. Sequenced by immunoSEQ multiplex PCR; TCRdb stores in-frame clones only, minus some. Of about 460,000 clones listed, over 60% are singletons. This sequence originates from a woman aged 35 to 49 in good health. Some clones in this sample may be carry-over from other donors' samples. What was sequenced was PBMCs. The rearrangement links TRBV4-2 to TRBJ2-5; TRBD2 agrees at 11 bases. The DNA end is more similar to TRBJ2-7, so the J call may be wrong. The DNA for the CDR3 is TGTGCCAGCAGCGCGACTAGCGGGGCTGACTACGAGCAGTACTTC. Encoded protein: CASSATSGADYEQYF.